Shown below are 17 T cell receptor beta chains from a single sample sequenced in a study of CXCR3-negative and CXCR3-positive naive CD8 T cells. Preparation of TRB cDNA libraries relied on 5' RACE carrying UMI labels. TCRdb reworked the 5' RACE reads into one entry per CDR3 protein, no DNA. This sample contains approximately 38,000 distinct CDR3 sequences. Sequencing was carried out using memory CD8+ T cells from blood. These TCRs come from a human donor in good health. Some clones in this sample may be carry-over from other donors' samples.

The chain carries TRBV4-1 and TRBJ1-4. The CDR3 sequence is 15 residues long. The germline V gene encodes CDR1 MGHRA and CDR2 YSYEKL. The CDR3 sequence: CASSQVVRNNEKLFF.

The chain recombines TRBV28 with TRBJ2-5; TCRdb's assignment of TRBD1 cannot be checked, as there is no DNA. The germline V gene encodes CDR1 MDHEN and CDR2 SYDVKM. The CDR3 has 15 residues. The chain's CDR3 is CASSLGQLFQETQYF.

The chain's CDR3 is CAISESTGQGHTSTDTQYF. The chain uses TRBV10-3 and TRBJ2-3; TCRdb selects TRBD1, and the lack of DNA leaves this call unchecked. This CDR3 has 19 amino acids. CDR1 is ENHRY and CDR2 is SYGVKD in the germline V gene.

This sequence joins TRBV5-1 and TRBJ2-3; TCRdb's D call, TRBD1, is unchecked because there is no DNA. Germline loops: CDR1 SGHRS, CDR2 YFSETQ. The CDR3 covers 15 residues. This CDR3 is CASSYQGPDTDTQYF.

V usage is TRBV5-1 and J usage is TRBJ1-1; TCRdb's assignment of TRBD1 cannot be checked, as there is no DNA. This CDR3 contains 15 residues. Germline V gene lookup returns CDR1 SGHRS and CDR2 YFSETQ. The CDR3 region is CASSFRTEMNTEAFF. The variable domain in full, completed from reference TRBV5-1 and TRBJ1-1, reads KAGVTQTPRYLIKTRGQQVTLSCSPISGHRSVSWYQQTPGQGLQFLFEYFSETQRNKGNFPGRFSGRQFSNSRSEMNVSTLELGDSALYLCASSFRTEMNTEAFFGQGTRLTVV.

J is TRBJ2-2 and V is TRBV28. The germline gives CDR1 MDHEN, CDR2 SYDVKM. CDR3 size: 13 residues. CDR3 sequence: CASSFSYTGELFF.

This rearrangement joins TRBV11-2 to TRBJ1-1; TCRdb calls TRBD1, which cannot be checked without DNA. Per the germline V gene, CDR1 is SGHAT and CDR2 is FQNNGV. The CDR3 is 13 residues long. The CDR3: CASSLSGTAEAFF.

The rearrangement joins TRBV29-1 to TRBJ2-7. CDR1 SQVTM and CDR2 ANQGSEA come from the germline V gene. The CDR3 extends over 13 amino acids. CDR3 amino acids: CSVAAEELYEQYF.

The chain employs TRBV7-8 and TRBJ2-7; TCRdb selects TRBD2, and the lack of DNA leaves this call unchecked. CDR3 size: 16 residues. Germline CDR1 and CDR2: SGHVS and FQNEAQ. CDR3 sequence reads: CASSPTDGPYSYEQYF.

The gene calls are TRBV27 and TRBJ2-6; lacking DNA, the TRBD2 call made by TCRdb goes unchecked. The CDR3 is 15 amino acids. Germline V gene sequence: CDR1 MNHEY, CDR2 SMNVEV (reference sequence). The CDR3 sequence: CASSPSPSGANVLTF.

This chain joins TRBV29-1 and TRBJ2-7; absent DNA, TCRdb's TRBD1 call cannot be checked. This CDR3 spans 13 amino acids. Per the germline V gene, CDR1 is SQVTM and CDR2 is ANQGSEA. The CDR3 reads CSVEGDPSYEQYF.

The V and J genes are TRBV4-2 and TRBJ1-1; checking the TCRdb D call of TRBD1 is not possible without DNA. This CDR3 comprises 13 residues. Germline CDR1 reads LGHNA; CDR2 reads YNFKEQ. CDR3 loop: CASSQVSGAEAFF.

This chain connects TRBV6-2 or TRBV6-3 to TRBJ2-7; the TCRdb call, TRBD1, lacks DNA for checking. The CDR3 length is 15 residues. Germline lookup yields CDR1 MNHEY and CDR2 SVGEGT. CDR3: CASSYRPPAAYEQYF.

The chain's CDR3 is CASPGTGFEQFF. The V and J genes are TRBV12-5 and TRBJ2-1; the TCRdb D gene call, TRBD1, has no DNA to confirm it. The CDR3 has 12 residues. The germline gives CDR1 LGHNT, CDR2 FRNRAP.

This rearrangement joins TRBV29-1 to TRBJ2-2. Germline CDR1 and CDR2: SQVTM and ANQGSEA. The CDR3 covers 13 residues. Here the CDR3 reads CSAERTNTGELFF.

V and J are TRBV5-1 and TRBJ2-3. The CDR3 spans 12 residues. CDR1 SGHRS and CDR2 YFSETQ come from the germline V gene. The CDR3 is CASSTFTDTQYF.

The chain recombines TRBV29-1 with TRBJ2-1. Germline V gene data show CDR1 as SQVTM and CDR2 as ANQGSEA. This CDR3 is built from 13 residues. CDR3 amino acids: CSVELGSGNEQFF.